These T cell receptor beta chains were read from a single sample in a study of metastatic and nonmetastatic thyroid tumors. TCRdb re-called clones via MiXCR from the PCR reads. The sample has 35,000 to 55,000 clones, about 22% seen once; the top ten hold about 3.5%. Sequenced material: blood. These receptors were taken from a male donor with papillary thyroid cancer or a benign thyroid nodule (not recorded which). Some clones in this sample may be carry-over from other donors' samples. Each CDR3 is given with its conserved first and last residue. D genes are given only for firm matches. Clone size, where shown, is once, few, many, or a class for clones that have expanded.

clone_size j_call v_call d_call cdr3_nt cdr3_aa
once TRBJ2-6 TRBV20-1 NA TGCAGTGCTAGAGATCAACCTGGGGCCAACGTCCTGACTTTC CSARDQPGANVLTF
many TRBJ2-5 TRBV27 NA TGTGCCAGCAAGACAGGCCACCAAGAGACCCAGTACTTC CASKTGHQETQYF
medium-sized TRBJ1-2 TRBV30 TRBD1 TGTGCCTGGAGTGTGCAGGGGGCGAACGTTCCTGGCTACACCTTC CAWSVQGANVPGYTF
few TRBJ1-2 TRBV6-2/TRBV6-3 NA TGTGCCAGCAGTTACGTTAGCTACTATGGCTACACCTTC CASSYVSYYGYTF
NA TRBJ1-2 TRBV7-9 NA TGTGCCAGCAGCTTAGCGGGGGGGCACTATGGCTACACCTTC CASSLAGGHYGYTF
few TRBJ1-6 TRBV7-8 NA TGTGCCAGCAGCTTAGTTTTGGCAGGGGACTCACCCCTCCACTTT CASSLVLAGDSPLHF
many TRBJ2-1 TRBV6-8 NA TGTGCCAGCAGCCCTTTTGAGCAGTTCTTC CASSPFEQFF
NA TRBJ2-7 TRBV5-1 TRBD1 TGCGAAAGCAAGCGGACAGGGGGCATTGGGGAAGTCTATGAGCAGTACTTC CESKRTGGIGEVYEQYF
many TRBJ2-1 TRBV6-1 TRBD1 TGTGCCAGCAGTCCCCGGACAGGGAGTAACAATGAGCAGTTCTTC CASSPRTGSNNEQFF
many TRBJ2-7 TRBV28 NA TGTGCCAGCAGTTTTGCGGCCTACGAGCAGTACTTC CASSFAAYEQYF
NA TRBJ1-4 TRBV11-2 TRBD1 TGTGCCAGCAGCTTAGGACAGGGGAATGAAAAACTGTTTTTT CASSLGQGNEKLFF
few TRBJ2-7 TRBV28 TRBD2 TGTGCCAGCAGTCTCCCAGCGGGACCCTACGAGCAGTACTTC CASSLPAGPYEQYF
once TRBJ1-1 TRBV20-1 TRBD1 TGCATTGCTGAACAGGGGTGGGGAGCTTTCTTT CIAEQGWGAFF
NA TRBJ1-2 TRBV20-1 NA TGCAGTGCTAGAGTTTCTAACTCTAACTATGGCTACACCTTC CSARVSNSNYGYTF
many TRBJ1-3 TRBV4-1 TRBD1 TGCGCCAGCAGCCGAAGAGGACAGGAGGCTGGAAACACCATATATTTT CASSRRGQEAGNTIYF
NA TRBJ2-7 TRBV29-1 TRBD1 TGCAGCGTTGAGTCAGGGGGCGACGAGCAGTACTTC CSVESGGDEQYF
many TRBJ2-1 TRBV11-2 NA TGTGCCAGCAGCTTAGATCTCGGCTGGGGCATCTACAATGAGCAGTTCTTC CASSLDLGWGIYNEQFF
NA TRBJ2-7 TRBV27 NA TGTGCCAGCAGTCCTAGCAGAGGACTACCGTTTGCCGAGCAGTACTTC CASSPSRGLPFAEQYF
many TRBJ1-5 TRBV20-1 TRBD1 TGCAGTGCTATAGGGACAGGGGGTATTCAGCCCCAGCATTTT CSAIGTGGIQPQHF
few TRBJ1-3 TRBV6-1 NA TGTGCCAGCAGCAGGGCCCCTGGAAACACCATATATTTT CASSRAPGNTIYF
once TRBJ2-5 TRBV5-8 TRBD1 TGTGCCAGCAGCTTCCCACAGGGGGCCCAGTACTTC CASSFPQGAQYF
NA TRBJ2-3 TRBV7-6 TRBD2 TGTGCCAGCAGCTTACGGATCGGGACTAGCGCCAACACAGATACGCAGTATTTT CASSLRIGTSANTDTQYF
few TRBJ1-6 TRBV6-1 NA TGTGCCACGGACCGCGAGGCTAATTCACGCCTCCACTTT CATDREANSRLHF
many TRBJ2-1 TRBV19 NA TGTGCCAGTACGCAGGGACGGGAGACCAATGAGCAGTTCTTC CASTQGRETNEQFF
many TRBJ1-1 TRBV24-1 NA TGTGCCACCAGTGATTTAGGCGGGGCATTAAGGGTCACTGAAGCTTTCTTT CATSDLGGALRVTEAFF
NA TRBJ2-7 TRBV5-4 NA TGTGCCAGCAGCTTAGTCAGCGTGATCTCCGAGCAGTACTTC CASSLVSVISEQYF
NA TRBJ1-3 TRBV19 NA TGTGCCAGTAGATTGCAGGGAGGAGGAAACACCATATATTTT CASRLQGGGNTIYF
many TRBJ1-5 TRBV2 NA TGTGCCAGCAGGTGGGGCACTTATAGCAATCAGCCCCAGCATTTT CASRWGTYSNQPQHF
few TRBJ1-5 TRBV6-1 NA TGTGCCAGCAGTGAACGGACAGAAAATCAGCCCCAGCATTTT CASSERTENQPQHF
NA TRBJ1-2 TRBV19 NA TGTGCCAGTACGAATTGGGGCAGGCGGGGAAGGGAAGACTATGGCTACACCTTC CASTNWGRRGREDYGYTF
few TRBJ2-7 TRBV12-3/TRBV12-4 TRBD1 TGTGCCAGCAGAAACGACAGGGGGCGTCCCGGCGAGCAGTACTTC CASRNDRGRPGEQYF
NA TRBJ2-1 TRBV14 TRBD1 TGTGCCAGCAGCCAAGATCGGGCAGGGGGCGAGTTCTTC CASSQDRAGGEFF
NA TRBJ2-7 TRBV4-1 NA TGCGCCAGCAGCTCCGACAGCTACGAGCAGTACTTC CASSSDSYEQYF
NA TRBJ2-1 TRBV5-1 TRBD1 TGCGCCAGCAGCTTGGAAGGGGGCAGGCTAGTTGATGAGCAGTTCTTC CASSLEGGRLVDEQFF
NA TRBJ1-5 TRBV6-6 NA TGTGCCAGCAGTTACTCAGTTAATCAGCCCCAGCATTTT CASSYSVNQPQHF
few TRBJ1-5 TRBV30 NA TGTGCCTGGACCCCTAGGGGCGGGGACAATCAGCCCCAGCATTTT CAWTPRGGDNQPQHF
medium-sized TRBJ2-7 TRBV3-1 NA TGTGCCAGCAGCCAAGATCCCGCTAACACTAAGCAGTACTTC CASSQDPANTKQYF
few TRBJ1-2 TRBV2 NA TGTGCCAGCAGGCAGGGTTCGCAGGGCGACTATGGCTACACCTTC CASRQGSQGDYGYTF
many TRBJ2-7 TRBV12-3/TRBV12-4 TRBD2 TGTGCCAGCAGTTTACAGCGGGAGCACTACGAGCAGTACTTC CASSLQREHYEQYF
NA TRBJ2-5 TRBV10-2 NA TGCGCCAGCAGGTACGGGGGAGTGTTGAGTGGAGAGACCCTGTACTTC CASRYGGVLSGETLYF
many TRBJ1-1 TRBV20-1 NA TGCAGTGCTCCTGAGAGGGGGACTGAAGCTTTCTTT CSAPERGTEAFF
NA TRBJ1-3 TRBV12-3/TRBV12-4 NA TGTGCCAGCAGTTTAGGCATTTGGGGAAACACCATATATTTT CASSLGIWGNTIYF
NA TRBJ2-1 TRBV6-1 NA TGTGCCAGCAGTGCCGTAAGCCTCTCCTACAATGAGCAGTTCTTC CASSAVSLSYNEQFF
few TRBJ2-1 TRBV4-2 TRBD2 TGTGCCAGCAGCCCCCGGACTAGCGAGGGCTCCTACAATGAGCAGTTCTTC CASSPRTSEGSYNEQFF
once TRBJ1-2 TRBV11-2 NA TGTGCCAGCAGCTTAGGGGGAGGCGGGGGTGACTATGGCTACACCTTC CASSLGGGGGDYGYTF